The 29 T cell receptor beta chains below were found in one sample sequenced in a study of fetal regulatory T cell absence and autoimmunity. The data were produced by immunoSEQ multiplex PCR, yet TCRdb's version contains in-frame clones alone and is incomplete. The sample records more than 85,000 clones, approximately 79% being singletons. The material sequenced was pancreas tissue. Every receptor here comes from a male donor with IPEX syndrome.

The chain carries TRBV7-2 and TRBJ1-1, with TRBD1 matching over 7 bases. V shed 5 bases, J shed 0 bases, and the junction held 6 bases outside the gene matches. The CDR3 sequence is 15 residues long. Looked up from germline, CDR1 is SGHTA and CDR2 is FQGNSA. The CDR3 DNA reads TGTGCCAGCAGCAGACCGACAGGGCTGAACACTGAAGCTTTCTTT. It yields the protein CASSRPTGLNTEAFF.

The gene calls are TRBV4-2 and TRBJ2-1; tentatively, D is TRBD1 (6 bases). With 0 bases removed from V and 5 bases from J, the gap between germline ends came to 14 bases. This CDR3 region has 16 residues. Germline values: CDR1 LGHNA, CDR2 YNFKEQ. CDR3 region: CASSQEQGNANNEQFF. DNA of the CDR3: TGTGCCAGCAGCCAAGAGCAGGGGAACGCGAACAATGAGCAGTTCTTC.

The chain links TRBV29-1 to TRBJ2-2; 15 bases match TRBD2. The CDR3 consists of 15 residues. Per germline, CDR1 SQVTM and CDR2 ANQGSEA. The V and J ends lost 6 bases and 6 bases, in that order; junction bases with no gene match: 5. In DNA, the CDR3 is TGCAGCGTGACCCGGACTAGCGGGGGGGCCGGGGAGCTGTTTTTT. Residues: CSVTRTSGGAGELFF.

This clone was seen only once. This chain connects TRBV5-1 to TRBJ2-7; D is ambiguous. Germline CDR1 reads SGHRS; CDR2 reads YFSETQ. Trimming left V 0 bases short and J 0 bases short, with 16 bases between. The length of the CDR3 is 17 residues. The CDR3 bases are TGCGCCAGCAGCTTGGCCGTTCTGGGCGGAAGCTCCTACGAGCAGTACTTC. Protein: CASSLAVLGGSSYEQYF.

This clone occurred once. The chain is built from TRBV2 and TRBJ2-7; D ambiguous. This CDR3 spans 15 amino acids. The V gene lost 5 bases and the J gene lost 2 bases, with 16 bases spanning the gap. CDR1 and CDR2 (germline): SNHLY, FYNNEI. The CDR3 DNA reads TGTGCCAGCAGTTCCACCCTAGTTGAAGCCTACGAGCAGTACTTC. It translates to CASSSTLVEAYEQYF.

This clone has just a few counts. The rearrangement uses TRBV11-2 and TRBJ2-7; D remains unclear. Germline-derived CDR1 and CDR2 are SGHAT and FQNNGV. CDR3 length equals 11 residues. Trimming removed 1 base at V and 5 bases at J, with 3 bases between. DNA of the CDR3: TGTGCCAGCAGCTTAGGGCACGAGCAGTACTTC. Its protein is CASSLGHEQYF.

V is TRBV15 and J is TRBJ1-5; TRBD1 agrees at 10 bases. This CDR3 is built from 16 residues. CDR1 is LNHNV, CDR2 YYDKDF, per germline (reference sequence). Losses at the gene ends were 5 bases for V and 7 bases for J; bases not matched to a gene: 11. The CDR3: CATSGRGQGVLQPQHF. The DNA for the CDR3 is TGTGCCACCAGCGGAAGAGGACAGGGGGTTTTACAGCCCCAGCATTTT. The full variable domain, with the rest looked up from reference TRBV15 and TRBJ1-5, is DAMVIQNPRYQVTQFGKPVTLSCSQTLNHNVMYWYQQKSSQAPKLLFHYYDKDFNNEADTPDNFQSRRPNTSFCFLDIRSPGLGDTAMYLCATSGRGQGVLQPQHFGDGTRLSIL.

The sample holds a few counts of this clone. The chain employs TRBV11-2 and TRBJ1-2; D not resolved. The germline V and J ends were trimmed by 3 bases and 1 base, with 6 bases remaining between them. From germline, CDR1 is SGHAT and CDR2 FQNNGV. The CDR3 length is 13 residues. This CDR3 is CASSFGFNYGYTF. In DNA form, the CDR3 reads TGTGCCAGCAGCTTTGGGTTTAACTATGGCTACACCTTC.

This chain connects TRBV6-4 to TRBJ1-2; 7 bases align to TRBD1. The CDR3 has 15 amino acids. Germline values: CDR1 MRHNA, CDR2 SNTAGT. J gave up 4 bases and V 5 bases, and 10 bases lay outside the gene matches. CDR3 bases: TGTGCCAGCAGTCCGACAGGGCCGGGTAGCTATGGCTACACCTTC. Its translation: CASSPTGPGSYGYTF.

The gene calls are TRBV7-2 and TRBJ1-5; D unclear. This CDR3 contains 16 residues. V dropped 2 bases and J dropped 1 base, with 12 bases sitting between them. Germline assignment: CDR1 SGHTA and CDR2 FQGNSA. The CDR3 nucleotides read TGTGCCAGCAGCTTAAACGGACCTAGCAGCAATCAGCCCCAGCATTTT. The encoded protein is CASSLNGPSSNQPQHF.

This chain connects TRBV6-1 to TRBJ2-7; no clear D gene. Trimming stripped 0 bases from V and 3 bases from J, with 9 bases between. CDR1 is MNHNS and CDR2 is SASEGT in the germline V gene. This CDR3 is built from 14 residues. The CDR3 region is CASSEAPGIYEQYF. The DNA for the CDR3 is TGTGCCAGCAGTGAAGCCCCCGGTATCTACGAGCAGTACTTC.

This chain uses TRBV6-5 with TRBJ1-2; the D gene is possibly TRBD1 (6 bases). The V end lost 4 bases, the J end lost 6 bases, and 15 bases lay between the germline ends. This CDR3 is built from 14 residues. From germline, CDR1 is MNHEY and CDR2 SVGAGI. Written as DNA, the CDR3 is TGTGCCAGCAGTTGGAGGGGGGGCCAGGATGGCTACACCTTC. It encodes CASSWRGGQDGYTF.

The genes are TRBV7-9 and TRBJ1-2; D remains unclear. CDR1 SEHNR and CDR2 FQNEAQ come from the germline V gene (reference sequence). This CDR3 has 13 residues. V lost 3 bases, J lost 0 bases, and 5 bases lay in between. CDR3 sequence (DNA): TGTGCCAGCAGCTTCCCTACTAACTATGGCTACACCTTC. This codes for CASSFPTNYGYTF.

This clone has a handful of counts. The rearrangement links TRBV30 to TRBJ2-7, with D perhaps matching TRBD1 (5 bases). This CDR3 has 14 residues. CDR1 GTSNPN and CDR2 SVGIG come from the germline V gene (reference sequence). V lost 2 bases, J lost 0 bases, and 11 bases lay in between. The CDR3 coding sequence is TGTGCCTGGAGTTATAGTGACAGCTCCTACGAGCAGTACTTC. Its protein is CAWSYSDSSYEQYF.

This clone was seen more than once but under ten times. The gene calls are TRBV12-5 and TRBJ2-7; possibly TRBD1 for D (6 bases). There are 13 residues in the CDR3. Trimming took off 4 bases at V and 2 bases at J, with 9 bases between the two ends. Germline V gene lookup returns CDR1 LGHNT and CDR2 FRNRAP. In DNA form, the CDR3 reads TGTGCTAGTGGTTCCCGGGACACCTACGAGCAGTACTTC. Protein product: CASGSRDTYEQYF.

In DNA form, the CDR3 reads TGTGCTAGTGGTTCAGGGACAGGAGCCTACGAGCAGTACTTC. As protein: CASGSGTGAYEQYF. The chain carries TRBV12-5 and TRBJ2-7; TRBD1 aligns across 8 bases. From germline, CDR1 is LGHNT and CDR2 FRNRAP. V shed 4 bases and J 2 bases; nucleotides not matched to a gene: 4. CDR3 size: 14 residues. Full variable domain (remainder filled in from reference TRBV12-5 and TRBJ2-7): DARVTQTPRHKVTEMGQEVTMRCQPILGHNTVFWYRQTMMQGLELLAYFRNRAPLDDSGMPKDRFSAEMPDATLATLKIQPSEPRDSAVYFCASGSGTGAYEQYFGPGTRLTVT.

The chain is built from TRBV6-5 and TRBJ1-2; the D gene is possibly TRBD1 (5 bases). Trimming took off 5 bases at V and 2 bases at J, with 12 bases between the two ends. Germline CDR1 is MNHEY and CDR2 is SVGAGI. CDR3 length: 14 amino acids. The CDR3 sequence: CASSHRGINYGYTF. As DNA, the CDR3 is TGTGCCAGCAGTCACCGGGGGATCAACTATGGCTACACCTTC.

This chain uses TRBV6-6 with TRBJ1-2; no firm D call. Germline V gene data show CDR1 as MNHNY and CDR2 as SVGAGI (reference sequence). The CDR3 consists of 10 residues. The V and J ends lost 5 bases and 5 bases respectively, with 3 bases between them. The CDR3 DNA follows: TGTGCCAGCAGTCTATATGGCTACACCTTC. Encoded protein: CASSLYGYTF.

This rearrangement joins TRBV30 to TRBJ2-2; possible D gene TRBD1, 5 bases. This CDR3 spans 13 amino acids. The germline V and J ends were trimmed by 2 bases and 4 bases, with 8 bases remaining between them. In germline, CDR1 is GTSNPN, CDR2 SVGIG (reference sequence). The CDR3 DNA reads as TGTGCCTGGAGTTCCAGGGCCACCGGGGAGCTGTTTTTT. Translation: CAWSSRATGELFF.

The CDR3, as DNA: TGTGCCAGCACCAGGGGAGGGGGGAGCTCCTACGAGCAGTACTTC. Its protein product is CASTRGGGSSYEQYF. The chain combines TRBV6-5 with TRBJ2-7; possible D gene TRBD2, 7 bases. V lost 7 bases, J lost 0 bases, and 16 bases lay in between. Germline CDR1 is MNHEY and CDR2 is SVGAGI. The CDR3 covers 15 residues.

This chain connects TRBV6-1 to TRBJ2-7, with 8 bases that match TRBD2. The CDR3 runs to 13 residues. CDR1 is MNHNS, CDR2 SASEGT, per germline. V was pared by 2 bases and J by 3 bases, with 0 bases of the junction left unmatched. The CDR3 spells CASSELAGYEQYF. CDR3 nucleotides: TGTGCCAGCAGTGAACTAGCGGGCTACGAGCAGTACTTC.

The J gene is TRBJ2-3, the V gene TRBV5-1, with D possibly called TRBD1 or TRBD2 (6 bases each). The CDR3 contains 17 residues. Germline V gene sequence: CDR1 SGHRS, CDR2 YFSETQ. V was trimmed by 1 base and J by 0 bases, leaving 15 bases between them. The CDR3 loop reads CASSLRWGAPSTDTQYF. In nucleotides, the CDR3 is TGCGCCAGCAGCTTGAGATGGGGGGCGCCGAGCACAGATACGCAGTATTTT.

The V and J genes are TRBV7-9 and TRBJ2-1; 7 bases map to TRBD2. Germline V lookup: CDR1 SEHNR, CDR2 FQNEAQ (reference sequence). The CDR3 has 15 amino acids. Trimming took 5 bases from V and 4 from J; bases not matched to a gene: 8. Here the CDR3 DNA reads TGTGCCAGCAGCATGATAGCGGGTCCTTACAATGAGCAGTTCTTC. Its translation is CASSMIAGPYNEQFF.

The chain couples TRBV7-7 to TRBJ2-7, with a weak D call TRBD2 (5 bases). V was shortened by 5 bases and J by 2 bases, with 13 bases between the two germline ends. The CDR3 loop spans 14 amino acids. Germline values: CDR1 SSHAT, CDR2 FNYEAQ (reference sequence). The CDR3 sequence is CASSLLSVAYEQYF. The CDR3 nucleotides are TGTGCCAGCAGCCTACTTAGCGTGGCCTACGAGCAGTACTTC.

The genes are TRBV11-3 and TRBJ2-5; 12 nucleotides align to TRBD2. With 4 bases clipped from V and 14 bases from J, the junction kept 8 bases outside the gene matches. Germline lookup yields CDR1 SGHNT and CDR2 YENEEA. This CDR3 region has 13 residues. The CDR3 DNA sequence: TGTGCCAGCAGCTCCAGGACTAGCGGGGTGCTATACTTC. Translated, it gives CASSSRTSGVLYF.

The V and J genes are TRBV10-3 and TRBJ2-5; D is uncertain. The V gene lost 0 bases and the J gene lost 2 bases, with 10 bases spanning the gap. From germline, CDR1 is ENHRY and CDR2 SYGVKD. The CDR3 sequence is 15 residues long. The CDR3 DNA reads TGTGCCATCAGTGAGTCGAGCACACTTCAAGAGACCCAGTACTTC. It encodes CAISESSTLQETQYF.

V is TRBV7-9 and J is TRBJ2-2; tentative D call: TRBD2 (7 bases). V lost 2 bases and J 5 bases, leaving 18 bases between the germline ends. Germline-derived CDR1 and CDR2 are SEHNR and FQNEAQ (reference sequence). The CDR3 contains 17 residues. The CDR3 here is CASSLSKVRGATGELFF. The DNA of the CDR3 is TGTGCCAGCAGCTTAAGCAAAGTTCGGGGGGCAACCGGGGAGCTGTTTTTT.

The gene calls are TRBV7-2 and TRBJ2-5; no clear D gene. V was clipped by 1 base and J by 9 bases, with 12 bases between them. The CDR3 runs to 13 residues. Germline V gives CDR1 SGHTA, CDR2 FQGNSA. CDR3 in DNA: TGTGCCAGCAGCTTAGTGGCCAGTGGGCCCCAGTACTTC. Protein sequence: CASSLVASGPQYF. Full variable domain (outside the CDR3, taken from reference TRBV7-2 and TRBJ2-5): GAGVSQSPSNKVTEKGKDVELRCDPISGHTALYWYRQSLGQGLEFLIYFQGNSAPDKSGLPSDRFSAERTGGSVSTLTIQRTQQEDSAVYLCASSLVASGPQYFGPGTRLLVL.

The chain combines TRBV6-5 with TRBJ1-5, with 7 bases that match TRBD1. This CDR3 contains 15 residues. With V trimmed by 4 bases and J by 0 bases, 3 bases remained unmatched. Germline-derived CDR1 and CDR2 are MNHEY and SVGAGI. The CDR3 nucleotides are TGTGCCAGCAGTTGGGACAGAAATAGCAATCAGCCCCAGCATTTT. Its translation is CASSWDRNSNQPQHF.